These 8 T cell receptor beta chains came from one sample sequenced in a study of CD8+ T cells in alopecia areata. Described treatment: oral pan-JAK inhibitor, 5-10 mg twice daily. After isolation, RNA underwent reverse transcription to generate cDNA as the sequencing template. Method: immunoSEQ multiplex PCR; TCRdb's copy keeps in-frame clones and lacks some. The sample includes 200,000 to 250,000 clones, 50% to 75% of them seen just once. Sample: CD4+ T cells sorted from blood, taken at week 4, from a patient treated with tofacitinib. These receptors were collected from a human donor with alopecia areata.

This clone is a singleton in its sample. The J gene is TRBJ2-5, the V gene TRBV25-1; TRBD1 might be the D (5 bases). The length of the CDR3 is 14 residues. V was trimmed by 3 bases and J by 5 bases, leaving 13 bases between them. The germline CDR1 and CDR2 sequences are MGHDK and SYGVNS. CDR3 DNA sequence: TGTGCCAGCAGTGATACAGGAGATTTGGAGACCCAGTACTTC. It is translated as CASSDTGDLETQYF.

This clone was found a few times. The chain combines TRBV4-1 with TRBJ2-7, with 8 bases matching TRBD2. Germline CDR1 and CDR2: MGHRA and YSYEKL. The CDR3 has 16 amino acids. The J segment lost 3 bases and the V segment lost 2 bases, leaving 9 bases of the junction unmatched. CDR3 nucleotide sequence: TGCGCCAGCAGCCAATCGGGGGGGACAAAGAACTACGAGCAGTACTTC. Its protein product is CASSQSGGTKNYEQYF.

The CDR3 is CANSRDTQYF. The CDR3 nucleotides are TGCGCCAACTCTCGGGATACGCAGTATTTT. This sequence joins TRBV23-1 and TRBJ2-3, with D hard to call. TRBV23-1 is an ORF for which the function is uncertain. Trimming left V 10 bases short and J 6 bases short, with 8 bases between. The CDR3 length is 10 residues.

V and J are TRBV29-1 and TRBJ2-2; TRBD1 matches at 12 bases. The CDR3 runs 18 residues. The ends lost 7 bases at V and 1 base at J; junction bases unmatched: 13. CDR1 SQVTM and CDR2 ANQGSEA come from the germline V gene. CDR3 nucleotide sequence: TGCAGCGGACGATCTCCGGGGACAGGGGGCGGGAACACCGGGGAGCTGTTTTTT. This translates into CSGRSPGTGGGNTGELFF.

This clone was observed a handful of times. The chain has TRBV6-5 and TRBJ1-1, with D uncertain. This CDR3 has 14 residues. The germline CDR1 and CDR2 sequences are MNHEY and SVGAGI. V dropped 0 bases and J dropped 1 base, with 6 bases sitting between them. CDR3: CASSYSSRNTEAFF. CDR3 DNA sequence: TGTGCCAGCAGTTACTCGAGCCGGAACACTGAAGCTTTCTTT.

This clone was picked up a small number of times. The junction departs from germline at one end; a sequencing error may be responsible. The chain recombines TRBV29-1 with TRBJ1-1, with no clear D. Germline CDR1 is SQVTM and CDR2 is ANQGSEA. The CDR3 sequence is 14 residues long. The CDR3 reads CSVVRVGTRQGMIF. The CDR3 DNA reads TGCAGCGTTGTAAGGGTTGGAACCCGCCAAGGTATGATCTTT.

This rearrangement joins TRBV15 to TRBJ1-6; D not resolved. This CDR3 spans 13 amino acids. The V gene lost 4 bases and the J gene lost 9 bases, with 10 bases spanning the gap. Germline CDR1 is LNHNV and CDR2 is YYDKDF (reference sequence). CDR3: CATSTDPSSPLHF. CDR3 nucleotides: TGTGCCACCAGCACAGACCCTTCTTCACCCCTCCACTTT.

The chain is built from TRBV7-9 and TRBJ2-5, with a possible D match to TRBD1 (5 bases). V was trimmed by 1 base and J by 1 base, leaving 7 bases between them. CDR1 is SEHNR and CDR2 is FQNEAQ in the germline V gene (reference sequence). The CDR3 runs 14 residues. The CDR3 sequence is CASSLVGPQETQYF. The DNA of the CDR3 is TGTGCCAGCAGCTTAGTGGGGCCCCAAGAGACCCAGTACTTC.